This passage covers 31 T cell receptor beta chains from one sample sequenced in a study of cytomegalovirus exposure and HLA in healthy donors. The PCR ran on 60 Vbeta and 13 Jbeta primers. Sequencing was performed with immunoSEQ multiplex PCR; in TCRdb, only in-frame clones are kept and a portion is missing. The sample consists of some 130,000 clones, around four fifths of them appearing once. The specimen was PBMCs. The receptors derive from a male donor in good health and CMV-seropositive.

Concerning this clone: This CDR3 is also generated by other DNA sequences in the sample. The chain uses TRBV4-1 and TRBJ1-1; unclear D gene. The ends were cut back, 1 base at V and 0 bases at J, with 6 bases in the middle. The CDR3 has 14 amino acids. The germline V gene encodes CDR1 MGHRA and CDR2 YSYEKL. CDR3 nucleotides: TGCGCCAGCAGCCAAGGCAGTATGAACACTGAAGCTTTCTTT. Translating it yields CASSQGSMNTEAFF.

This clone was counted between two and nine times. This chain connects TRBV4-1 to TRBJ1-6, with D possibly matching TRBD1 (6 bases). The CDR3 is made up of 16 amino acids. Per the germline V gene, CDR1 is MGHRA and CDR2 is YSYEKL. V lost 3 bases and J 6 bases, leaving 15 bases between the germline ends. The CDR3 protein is CASSQAQAGVNSPLHF. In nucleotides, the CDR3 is TGCGCCAGCAGCCAGGCCCAAGCAGGGGTTAATTCACCCCTCCACTTT.

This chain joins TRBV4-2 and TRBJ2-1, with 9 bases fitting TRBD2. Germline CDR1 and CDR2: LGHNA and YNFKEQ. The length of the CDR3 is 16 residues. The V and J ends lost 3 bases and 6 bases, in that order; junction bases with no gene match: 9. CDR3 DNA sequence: TGTGCCAGCAGCCAGGGCCTTGGCGGGGGGGCCAATGAGCAGTTCTTC. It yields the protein CASSQGLGGGANEQFF.

The DNA of the CDR3 is TGTGCCAGCAGCCGAGGATTCGAAAGGACAGGGCCAGATACGCAGTATTTT. Protein product: CASSRGFERTGPDTQYF. The gene calls are TRBV7-9 and TRBJ2-3; TRBD1 matches at 8 bases. This CDR3 contains 17 residues. With 5 bases clipped from V and 4 bases from J, the junction kept 14 bases outside the gene matches. The germline V gene encodes CDR1 SEHNR and CDR2 FQNEAQ (reference sequence).

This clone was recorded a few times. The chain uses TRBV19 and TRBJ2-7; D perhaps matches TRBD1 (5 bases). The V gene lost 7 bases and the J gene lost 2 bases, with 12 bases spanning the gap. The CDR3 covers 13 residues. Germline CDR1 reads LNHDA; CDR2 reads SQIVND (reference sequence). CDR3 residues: CASKGQDAYEQYF. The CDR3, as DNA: TGTGCCAGTAAAGGACAAGATGCCTACGAGCAGTACTTC.

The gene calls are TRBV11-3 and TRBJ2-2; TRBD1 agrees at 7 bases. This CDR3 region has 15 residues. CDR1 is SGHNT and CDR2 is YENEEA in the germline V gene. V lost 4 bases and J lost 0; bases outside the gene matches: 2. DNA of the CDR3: TGTGCCAGCAGCTCCGGGACAGCGAACACCGGGGAGCTGTTTTTT. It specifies CASSSGTANTGELFF.

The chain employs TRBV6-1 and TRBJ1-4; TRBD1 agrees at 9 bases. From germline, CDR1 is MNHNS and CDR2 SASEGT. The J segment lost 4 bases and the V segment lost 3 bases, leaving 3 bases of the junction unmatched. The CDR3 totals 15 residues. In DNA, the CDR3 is TGTGCCAGCAGTGACCCGGGACAGGGTAATGAAAAACTGTTTTTT. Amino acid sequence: CASSDPGQGNEKLFF.

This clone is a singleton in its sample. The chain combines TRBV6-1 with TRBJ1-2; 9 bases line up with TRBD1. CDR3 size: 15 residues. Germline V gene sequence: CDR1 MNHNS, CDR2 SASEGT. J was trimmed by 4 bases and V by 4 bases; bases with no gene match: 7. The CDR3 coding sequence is TGTGCCAGCAGTGCCCGCCGGGACAGGGCCTATGGCTACACCTTC. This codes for CASSARRDRAYGYTF.

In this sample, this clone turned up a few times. DNA of the CDR3: TGTGCCAGCAGTTTAATACTAGCGGGAGAGGAGCTGTTTTTT. Residues: CASSLILAGEELFF. The V and J genes are TRBV28 and TRBJ2-2; 11 bases fit TRBD2. The V segment lost 2 bases and the J segment 10 bases; nucleotides outside the gene matches: 3. CDR1 and CDR2 from the germline V gene are MDHEN and SYDVKM. This CDR3 is 14 amino acids long.

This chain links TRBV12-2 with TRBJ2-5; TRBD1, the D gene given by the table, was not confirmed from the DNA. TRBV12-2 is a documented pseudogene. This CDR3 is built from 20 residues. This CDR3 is CASRLELSDRGRGGWETQYF. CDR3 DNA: TGTGCAAGTCGCTTAGAGTTGTCGGACAGGGGGCGGGGGGGGTGGGAGACCCAGTACTTC.

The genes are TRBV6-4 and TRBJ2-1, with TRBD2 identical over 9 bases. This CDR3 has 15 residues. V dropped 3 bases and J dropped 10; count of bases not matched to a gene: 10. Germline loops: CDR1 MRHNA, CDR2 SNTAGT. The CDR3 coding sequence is TGTGCCAGCAGTGATATGGCGGGGGGGCCTGGGGAGCAGTTCTTC. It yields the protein CASSDMAGGPGEQFF.

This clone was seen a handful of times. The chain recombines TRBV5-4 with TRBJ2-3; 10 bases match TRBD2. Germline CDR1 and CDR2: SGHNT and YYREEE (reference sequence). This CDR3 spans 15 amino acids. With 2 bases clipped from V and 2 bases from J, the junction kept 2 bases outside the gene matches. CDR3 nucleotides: TGTGCCAGCAGCTTTCTAGCGGGAGCCACAGATACGCAGTATTTT. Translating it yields CASSFLAGATDTQYF.

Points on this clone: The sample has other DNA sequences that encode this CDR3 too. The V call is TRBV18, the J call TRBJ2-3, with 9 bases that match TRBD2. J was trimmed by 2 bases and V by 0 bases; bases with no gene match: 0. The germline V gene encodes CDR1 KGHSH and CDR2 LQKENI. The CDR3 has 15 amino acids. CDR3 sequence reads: CASSPPGLATDTQYF. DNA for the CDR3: TGTGCCAGCTCACCACCGGGACTAGCCACAGATACGCAGTATTTT. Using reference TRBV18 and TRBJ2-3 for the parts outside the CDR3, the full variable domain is NAGVMQNPRHLVRRRGQEARLRCSPMKGHSHVYWYRQLPEEGLKFMVYLQKENIIDESGMPKERFSAEFPKEGPSILRIQQVVRGDSAAYFCASSPPGLATDTQYFGPGTRLTVL.

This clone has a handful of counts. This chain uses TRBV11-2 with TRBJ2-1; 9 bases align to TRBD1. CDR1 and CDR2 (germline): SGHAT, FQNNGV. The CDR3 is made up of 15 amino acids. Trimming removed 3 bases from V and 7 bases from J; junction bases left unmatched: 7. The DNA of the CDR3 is TGTGCCAGCAGCTTTGGGGACAGGGCTGGGAATGAGCAGTTCTTC. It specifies CASSFGDRAGNEQFF.

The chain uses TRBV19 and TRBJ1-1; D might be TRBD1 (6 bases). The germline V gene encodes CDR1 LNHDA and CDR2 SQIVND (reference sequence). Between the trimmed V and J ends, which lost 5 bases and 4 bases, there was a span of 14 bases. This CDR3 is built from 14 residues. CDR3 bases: TGTGCCAGTAGTTTCAGGGGCCTGGGCACTGAAGCTTTCTTT. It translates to CASSFRGLGTEAFF.

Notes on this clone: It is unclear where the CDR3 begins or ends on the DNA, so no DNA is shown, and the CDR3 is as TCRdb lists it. The CDR3 sequence: CASSVGGGAGRDYPF. The V and J genes are TRBV9 and TRBJ1-2. Germline lookup yields CDR1 SGDLS and CDR2 YYNGEE. With termini counted, the CDR3 has 15 amino acids.

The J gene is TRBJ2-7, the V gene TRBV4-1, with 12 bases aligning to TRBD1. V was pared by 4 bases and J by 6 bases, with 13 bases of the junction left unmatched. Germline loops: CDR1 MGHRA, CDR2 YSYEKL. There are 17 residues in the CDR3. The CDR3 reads CASSLLGSGQGASEQYF. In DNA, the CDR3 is TGCGCCAGCAGCCTTCTGGGTTCGGGACAGGGGGCGTCCGAGCAGTACTTC.

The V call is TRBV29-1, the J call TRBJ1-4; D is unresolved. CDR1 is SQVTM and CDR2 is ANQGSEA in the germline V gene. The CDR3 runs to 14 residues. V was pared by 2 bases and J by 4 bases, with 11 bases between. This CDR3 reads CSVETGIGNEKLFF. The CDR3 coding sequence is TGCAGCGTTGAAACGGGAATCGGTAATGAAAAACTGTTTTTT.

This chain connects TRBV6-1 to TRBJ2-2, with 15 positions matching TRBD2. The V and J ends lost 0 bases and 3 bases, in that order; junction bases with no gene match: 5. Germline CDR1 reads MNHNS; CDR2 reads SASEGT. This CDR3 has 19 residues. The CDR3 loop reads CASSEAPWTSGGDTGELFF. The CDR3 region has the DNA TGTGCCAGCAGTGAAGCCCCATGGACTAGCGGGGGGGACACCGGGGAGCTGTTTTTT.

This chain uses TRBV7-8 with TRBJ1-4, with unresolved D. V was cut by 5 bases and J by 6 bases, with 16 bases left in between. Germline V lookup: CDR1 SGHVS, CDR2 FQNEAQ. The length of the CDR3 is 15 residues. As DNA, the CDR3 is TGTGCCAGCAGCCCACTATTGAAGGATCATGAAAAACTGTTTTTT. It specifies CASSPLLKDHEKLFF.

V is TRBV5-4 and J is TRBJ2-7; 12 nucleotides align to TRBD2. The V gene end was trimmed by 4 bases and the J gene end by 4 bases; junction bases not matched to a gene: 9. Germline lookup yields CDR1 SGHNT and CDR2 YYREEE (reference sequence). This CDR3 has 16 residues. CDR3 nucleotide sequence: TGTGCCAGCAGCCTGGAGACTAGCGGGAGTTTTTACGAGCAGTACTTC. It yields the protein CASSLETSGSFYEQYF.

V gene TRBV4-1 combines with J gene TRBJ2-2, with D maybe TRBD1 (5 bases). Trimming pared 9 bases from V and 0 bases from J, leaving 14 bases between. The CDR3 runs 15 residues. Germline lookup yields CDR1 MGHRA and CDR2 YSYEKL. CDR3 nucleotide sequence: TGCGCCAGTAGACAAGGACATGCGAACACCGGGGAGCTGTTTTTT. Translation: CASRQGHANTGELFF.

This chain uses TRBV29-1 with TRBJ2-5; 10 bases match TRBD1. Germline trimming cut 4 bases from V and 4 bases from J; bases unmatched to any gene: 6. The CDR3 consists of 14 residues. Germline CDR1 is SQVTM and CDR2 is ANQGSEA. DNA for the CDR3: TGCAGCGTTGTCCGGGACAGGGGTCGAGAGACCCAGTACTTC. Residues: CSVVRDRGRETQYF.

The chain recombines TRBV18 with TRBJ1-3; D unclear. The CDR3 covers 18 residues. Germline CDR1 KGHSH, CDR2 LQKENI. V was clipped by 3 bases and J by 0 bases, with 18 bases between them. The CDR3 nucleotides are TGTGCCAGCTCACCTCTCTCCGCGGGCTATAGCTCTGGAAACACCATATATTTT. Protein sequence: CASSPLSAGYSSGNTIYF.

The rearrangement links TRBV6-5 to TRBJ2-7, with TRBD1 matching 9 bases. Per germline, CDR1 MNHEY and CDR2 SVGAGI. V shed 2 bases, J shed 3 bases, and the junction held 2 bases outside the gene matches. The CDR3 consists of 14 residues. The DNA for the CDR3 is TGTGCCAGCAGTTACACAGGGGGCGGCTACGAGCAGTACTTC. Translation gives CASSYTGGGYEQYF.

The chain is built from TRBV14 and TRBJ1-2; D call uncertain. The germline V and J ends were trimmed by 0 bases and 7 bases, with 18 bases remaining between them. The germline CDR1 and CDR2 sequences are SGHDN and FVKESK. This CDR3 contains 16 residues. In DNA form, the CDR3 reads TGTGCCAGCAGCCAAGATCAGGCGGGTGCGTATCGTGGCTACACCTTC. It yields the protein CASSQDQAGAYRGYTF. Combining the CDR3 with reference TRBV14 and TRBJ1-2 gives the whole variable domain EAGVTQFPSHSVIEKGQTVTLRCDPISGHDNLYWYRRVMGKEIKFLLHFVKESKQDESGMPNNRFLAERTGGTYSTLKVQPAELEDSGVYFCASSQDQAGAYRGYTFGSGTRLTVV.

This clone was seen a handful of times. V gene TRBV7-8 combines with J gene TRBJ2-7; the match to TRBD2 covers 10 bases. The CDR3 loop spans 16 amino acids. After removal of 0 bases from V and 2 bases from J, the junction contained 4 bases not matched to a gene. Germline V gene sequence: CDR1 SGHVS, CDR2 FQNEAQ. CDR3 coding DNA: TGTGCCAGCAGCTTAGCGTTAGCGGGAGGTACCTACGAGCAGTACTTC. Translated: CASSLALAGGTYEQYF.

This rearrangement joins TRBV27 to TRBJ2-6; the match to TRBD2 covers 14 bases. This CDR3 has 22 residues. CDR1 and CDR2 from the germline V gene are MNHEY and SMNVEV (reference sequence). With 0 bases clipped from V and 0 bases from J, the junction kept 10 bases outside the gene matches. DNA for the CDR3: TGTGCCAGCAGTTTATCGGAGACTAGCGGGAGGGTGACTAGCTCTGGGGCCAACGTCCTGACTTTC. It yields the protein CASSLSETSGRVTSSGANVLTF.

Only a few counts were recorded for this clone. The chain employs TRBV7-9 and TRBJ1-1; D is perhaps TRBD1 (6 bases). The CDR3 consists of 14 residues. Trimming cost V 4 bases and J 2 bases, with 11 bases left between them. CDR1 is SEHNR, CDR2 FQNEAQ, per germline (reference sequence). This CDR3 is CASSSTGTNTEAFF. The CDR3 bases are TGTGCCAGCAGCTCTACAGGGACCAACACTGAAGCTTTCTTT.

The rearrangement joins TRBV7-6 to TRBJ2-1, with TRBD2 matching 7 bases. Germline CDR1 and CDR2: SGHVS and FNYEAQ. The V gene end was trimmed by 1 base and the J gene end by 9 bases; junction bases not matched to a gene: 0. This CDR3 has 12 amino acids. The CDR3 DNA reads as TGTGCCAGCAGCTTAGGCGGGGGTGAGCAGTTCTTC. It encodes CASSLGGGEQFF.

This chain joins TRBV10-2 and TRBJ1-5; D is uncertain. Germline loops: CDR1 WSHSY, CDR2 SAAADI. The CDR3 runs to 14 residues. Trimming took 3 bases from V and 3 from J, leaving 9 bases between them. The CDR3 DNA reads TGCGCCAGCAGTGAAGGCGGGTTCAATCAGCCCCAGCATTTT. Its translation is CASSEGGFNQPQHF.